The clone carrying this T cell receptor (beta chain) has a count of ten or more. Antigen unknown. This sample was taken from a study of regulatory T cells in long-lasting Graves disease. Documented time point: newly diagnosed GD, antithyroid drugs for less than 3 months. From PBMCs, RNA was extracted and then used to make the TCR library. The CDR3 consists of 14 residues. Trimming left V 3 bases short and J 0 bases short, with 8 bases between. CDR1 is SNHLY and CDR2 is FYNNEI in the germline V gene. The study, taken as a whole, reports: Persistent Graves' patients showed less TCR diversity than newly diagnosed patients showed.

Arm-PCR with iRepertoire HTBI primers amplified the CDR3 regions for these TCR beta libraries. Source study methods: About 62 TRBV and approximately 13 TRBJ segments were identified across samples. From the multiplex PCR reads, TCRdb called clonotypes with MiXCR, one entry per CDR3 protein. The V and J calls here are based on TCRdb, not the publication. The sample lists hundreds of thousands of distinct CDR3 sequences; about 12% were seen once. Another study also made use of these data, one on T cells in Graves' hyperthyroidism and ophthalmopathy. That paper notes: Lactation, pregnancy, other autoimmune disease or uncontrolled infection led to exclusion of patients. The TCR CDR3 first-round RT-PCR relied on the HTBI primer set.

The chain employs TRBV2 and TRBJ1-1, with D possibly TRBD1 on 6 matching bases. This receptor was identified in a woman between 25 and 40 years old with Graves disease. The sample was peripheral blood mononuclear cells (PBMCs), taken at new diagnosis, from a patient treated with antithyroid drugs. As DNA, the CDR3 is TGTGCCAGCAGTGACAGGGGCATGAACACTGAAGCTTTCTTT. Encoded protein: CASSDRGMNTEAFF.